The table lists the clone carrying this TCR beta chain with many counts. Antigen specificity is unknown. The record originates from a study of T cells in Graves' hyperthyroidism and ophthalmopathy. Study summary: Peripheral blood was drawn at first diagnosis, prior to all treatment. The study, taken as a whole, reports: Ophthalmopathy got predicted by the model a median around 6.6 months before its onset. Blood held most thyroid clonotypes expanded above 0.001 frequency. Ophthalmopathy and stable hyperthyroidism were separated by a 13 V-J model.

Deletions cut 6 bases from V and 4 bases from J, with 15 bases between. Germline values: CDR1 DFQATT, CDR2 SNEGSKA (reference sequence). CDR3 length: 13 amino acids. RNA transcripts served as the template for amplifying TCR beta CDR3 regions. In the first-round RT-PCR of the TCR CDR3, the HTBI primer set was used. TCRdb itself ran the multiplex PCR reads through MiXCR, one entry per CDR3 protein. The sample has about 600,000 distinct CDR3 sequences; 13% to 15% are singletons. The sequenced sample was blood. This TCR was recovered from a woman in her late teens or twenties with Graves' ophthalmopathy. V is TRBV20-1 and J is TRBJ1-2, with D possibly being TRBD1 (6 bases). CDR3 nucleotide sequence: TGCAGTGCGAACAATGGGGGCAGCTATGGCTACACCTTC. This encodes CSANNGGSYGYTF.